This T cell receptor beta chain is drawn from a study of naive and memory T cell subsets. Study-wide results and limits: Gini index rose across naive, CM, EM and EMRA in CD4 and CD8. Naive repertoires, especially CD8, held a few larger clonotypes, possibly memory cells re-expressing CD45RA.

Both TRBC1 and TRBC2 were covered by a beta constant-region primer of two equimolar oligonucleotides. Ligated cDNA was amplified by four rounds of PCR with nested alpha and beta constant-region primers and SP2. TCRdb reanalysed the UMI-ligation and nested PCR reads using MiXCR and keeps one entry per CDR3 protein. The sample shows some 82,000 distinct CDR3 sequences, 9% to 9.5% of them seen only once. CMV status came from CD4+ IFNgamma after overnight CMV lysate stimulation. After CD4 positive bead selection, the CD4-negative fraction gave CD8 T cells. This clonotype was observed many times. Its target is unknown. The V segment lost 3 bases and the J segment 4 bases; nucleotides outside the gene matches: 11. CDR1 and CDR2 from the germline V gene are LGHNA and YNFKEQ. The CDR3 sequence is 16 residues long.

This TCR came from a human donor in good health. The sample comprised naive CD8+ T cells from blood. The chain employs TRBV4-2 and TRBJ2-7; 8 nucleotides agree with TRBD1. The CDR3 loop is CASSQGRGRGPYEQYF. Here the CDR3 DNA reads TGTGCCAGCAGCCAGGGCCGGGGCAGGGGGCCGTACGAGCAGTACTTC.